Following are 13 T cell receptor beta chains from one sample sequenced in a study of blood T cell repertoires in COVID-19. Generated by immunoSEQ multiplex PCR, the TCRdb table keeps only in-frame clones and is missing some. The sample carries around 71,000 clones, around 83% recorded once. Material: peripheral blood. These receptors were taken from a man younger than 40 with COVID-19, enrolled during active disease.

The genes are TRBV28 and TRBJ2-3; 10 bases fit TRBD1. Trimming removed 2 bases from V and 7 bases from J; junction bases left unmatched: 3. The CDR3 extends over 14 amino acids. Germline CDR1 reads MDHEN; CDR2 reads SYDVKM. The CDR3 DNA sequence: TGTGCCAGCAGTTTACGACAGGGGGCAAATACGCAGTATTTT. Its protein product is CASSLRQGANTQYF.

The chain combines TRBV30 with TRBJ2-2; TRBD2 agrees at 11 bases. The V gene end was trimmed by 2 bases and the J gene end by 6 bases; junction bases not matched to a gene: 14. The CDR3 runs 18 residues. Per germline, CDR1 GTSNPN and CDR2 SVGIG (reference sequence). CDR3 DNA: TGTGCCTGGAGTTTCCGACTAGCGGGAAAAATTTTTTCCGGGGAGCTGTTTTTT. It codes for CAWSFRLAGKIFSGELFF.

This clone was observed a single time. The genes are TRBV5-5 and TRBJ2-2; the match to TRBD1 covers 7 bases. Per germline, CDR1 SGHKS and CDR2 YYEKEE (reference sequence). There are 14 residues in the CDR3. Unmatched junction bases numbered 5, after V lost 4 bases and J lost 5 bases. In nucleotides, the CDR3 is TGTGCCAGCAGCCTTGAACAGGGGACCGGGGAGCTGTTTTTT. Translated, it gives CASSLEQGTGELFF.

The genes are TRBV18 and TRBJ1-5; no definite D call. The CDR3 consists of 15 residues. Trimming took off 3 bases at V and 4 bases at J, with 13 bases between the two ends. Germline loops: CDR1 KGHSH, CDR2 LQKENI. CDR3 in amino acids: CASSPLSLRNQPQHF. In nucleotides, the CDR3 is TGTGCCAGCTCACCCCTTTCCTTGAGAAATCAGCCCCAGCATTTT.

For the CDR3, the DNA is TGCGCCAGCAGTGAGAGGCTAGCGGGCACAGATACGCAGTATTTT. Translated: CASSERLAGTDTQYF. V is TRBV10-1 and J is TRBJ2-3; 7 nucleotides match TRBD2. The CDR3 contains 15 residues. V dropped 2 bases and J dropped 1; count of bases not matched to a gene: 3. From germline, CDR1 is WNHNN and CDR2 SYGVQD (reference sequence).

The chain has TRBV28 and TRBJ1-1; D not resolved. Trimming shortened V by 2 bases and J by 6 bases, and 13 bases separated the two germline ends. The CDR3 totals 14 residues. Germline CDR1 and CDR2: MDHEN and SYDVKM. The CDR3 coding sequence is TGTGCCAGCAGTTTAATCCGTCAGATACCTGAAGCTTTCTTT. Translating it yields CASSLIRQIPEAFF.

This sequence joins TRBV5-6 and TRBJ2-1; 10 bases fit TRBD2. CDR1 SGHDT and CDR2 YYEEEE come from the germline V gene. Trimming took 4 bases from V and 3 from J; bases not matched to a gene: 4. This CDR3 spans 15 amino acids. CDR3 amino acids: CASSDVAGGYNEQFF. The DNA of the CDR3 is TGTGCCAGCAGCGATGTAGCGGGAGGCTACAATGAGCAGTTCTTC.

The chain has TRBV9 and TRBJ2-3; 9 nucleotides match TRBD2. Germline assignment: CDR1 SGDLS and CDR2 YYNGEE. The CDR3 has 18 residues. V lost 0 bases to trimming and J lost 0 bases; unmatched junction nucleotides: 8. Here the CDR3 reads CASSVGRIAGVSTDTQYF. The CDR3 DNA is TGTGCCAGCAGCGTAGGCCGGATAGCGGGAGTGAGCACAGATACGCAGTATTTT.

J is TRBJ2-1 and V is TRBV4-3, with D possibly matching TRBD1 (5 bases). CDR1 and CDR2 from the germline V gene are LGHNA and YSLEER. Between the trimmed V and J ends, which lost 4 bases and 7 bases, there was a span of 20 bases. The CDR3 has 16 amino acids. The chain's CDR3 is CASSLRKVAGLNEQFF. CDR3 coding DNA: TGCGCCAGCAGCCTCCGAAAAGTCGCAGGGTTGAATGAGCAGTTCTTC.

J is TRBJ2-4 and V is TRBV5-5; 7 bases fit TRBD2. The ends lost 4 bases at V and 0 bases at J; junction bases unmatched: 4. This CDR3 has 15 residues. Germline CDR1 and CDR2: SGHKS and YYEKEE (reference sequence). The CDR3 region has the DNA TGTGCCAGCAGCCGGGGGGAGCTAGCCAAAAACATTCAGTACTTC. It yields the protein CASSRGELAKNIQYF. Using reference TRBV5-5 and TRBJ2-4 for the parts outside the CDR3, the full variable domain is DAGVTQSPTHLIKTRGQQVTLRCSPISGHKSVSWYQQVLGQGPQFIFQYYEKEERGRGNFPDRFSARQFPNYSSELNVNALLLGDSALYLCASSRGELAKNIQYFGAGTRLSVL.

The V and J genes are TRBV25-1 and TRBJ1-2; 10 nucleotides align to TRBD1. Unmatched junction bases numbered 20, after V lost 5 bases and J lost 8 bases. Germline V gene sequence: CDR1 MGHDK, CDR2 SYGVNS. The CDR3 loop spans 18 amino acids. The CDR3 here is CASSSDEVDRGLLKGYTF. CDR3 nucleotide sequence: TGTGCCAGCAGTAGTGATGAAGTTGACAGGGGGCTTTTAAAGGGCTACACCTTC.

The genes are TRBV7-9 and TRBJ2-5, with D perhaps TRBD1 (5 bases). Deletions cut 4 bases from V and 3 bases from J, with 9 bases between. Germline assignment: CDR1 SEHNR and CDR2 FQNEAQ (reference sequence). The CDR3 has 13 amino acids. CDR3: CASSSDREETQYF. CDR3 nucleotide sequence: TGTGCCAGCAGCTCCGACAGAGAAGAGACCCAGTACTTC.

This clone is medium-sized (0.01 to 0.1%) in the sample. This chain connects TRBV7-8 to TRBJ1-1, with TRBD1 matching 7 bases. Germline CDR1 reads SGHVS; CDR2 reads FQNEAQ. The junction had 3 bases not matched to a gene; V was cut back by 1 base and J by 4 bases. The CDR3 is 14 amino acids. The CDR3 spells CASSLGAGGTEAFF. CDR3 sequence (DNA): TGTGCCAGCAGCTTAGGGGCAGGGGGCACTGAAGCTTTCTTT.